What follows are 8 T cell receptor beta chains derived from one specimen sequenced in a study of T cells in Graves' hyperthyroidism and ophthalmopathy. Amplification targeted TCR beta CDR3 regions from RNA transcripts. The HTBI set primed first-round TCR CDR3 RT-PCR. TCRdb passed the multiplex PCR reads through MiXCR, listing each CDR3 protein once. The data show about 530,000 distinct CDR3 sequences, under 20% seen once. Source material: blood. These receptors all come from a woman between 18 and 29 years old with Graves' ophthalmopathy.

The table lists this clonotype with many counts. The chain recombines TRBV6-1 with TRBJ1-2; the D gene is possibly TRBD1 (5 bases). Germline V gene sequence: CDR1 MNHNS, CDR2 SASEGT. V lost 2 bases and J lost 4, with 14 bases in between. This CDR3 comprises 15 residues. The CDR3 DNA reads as TGTGCCAGCAGTGAATCCACTCCTGGGGGCTATGGCTACACCTTC. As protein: CASSESTPGGYGYTF.

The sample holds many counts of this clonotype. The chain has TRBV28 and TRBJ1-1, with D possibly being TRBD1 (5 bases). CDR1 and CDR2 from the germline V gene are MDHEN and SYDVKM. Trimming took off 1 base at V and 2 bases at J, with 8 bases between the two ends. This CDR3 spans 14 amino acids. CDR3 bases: TGTGCCAGCAGTTTATCGCAGGGAAACACTGAAGCTTTCTTT. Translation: CASSLSQGNTEAFF.

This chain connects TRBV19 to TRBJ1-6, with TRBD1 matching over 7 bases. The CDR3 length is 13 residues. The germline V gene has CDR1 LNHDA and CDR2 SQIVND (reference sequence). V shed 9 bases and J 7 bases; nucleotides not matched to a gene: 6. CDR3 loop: CASKDRMNSPLHF. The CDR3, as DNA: TGTGCCAGCAAGGACAGGATGAATTCACCCCTCCACTTT.

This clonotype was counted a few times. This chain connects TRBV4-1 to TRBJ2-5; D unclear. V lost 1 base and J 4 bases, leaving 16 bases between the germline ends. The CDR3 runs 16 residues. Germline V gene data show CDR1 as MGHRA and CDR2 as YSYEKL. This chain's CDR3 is CASSQVQTNPLETQYF. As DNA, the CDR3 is TGCGCCAGCAGCCAAGTCCAGACCAACCCCCTAGAGACCCAGTACTTC.

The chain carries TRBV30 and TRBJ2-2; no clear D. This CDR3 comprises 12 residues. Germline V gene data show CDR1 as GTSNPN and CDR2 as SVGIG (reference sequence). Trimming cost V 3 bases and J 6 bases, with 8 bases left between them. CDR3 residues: CAWSRHSGELFF. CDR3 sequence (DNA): TGTGCCTGGAGCAGACACTCCGGGGAGCTGTTTTTT.

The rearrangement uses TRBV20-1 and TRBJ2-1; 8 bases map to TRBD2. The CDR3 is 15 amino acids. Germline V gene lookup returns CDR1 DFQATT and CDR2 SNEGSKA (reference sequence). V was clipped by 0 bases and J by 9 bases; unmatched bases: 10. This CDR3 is CSARERAGGASEQFF. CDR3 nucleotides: TGCAGTGCTAGAGAACGGGCCGGGGGGGCGAGTGAGCAGTTCTTC.

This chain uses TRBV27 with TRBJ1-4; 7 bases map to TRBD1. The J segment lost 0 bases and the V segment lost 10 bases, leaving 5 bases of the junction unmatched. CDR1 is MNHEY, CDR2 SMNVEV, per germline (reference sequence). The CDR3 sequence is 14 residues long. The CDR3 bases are TGTGCCACCTCGGGACAGACAACTAATGAAAAACTGTTTTTT. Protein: CATSGQTTNEKLFF.

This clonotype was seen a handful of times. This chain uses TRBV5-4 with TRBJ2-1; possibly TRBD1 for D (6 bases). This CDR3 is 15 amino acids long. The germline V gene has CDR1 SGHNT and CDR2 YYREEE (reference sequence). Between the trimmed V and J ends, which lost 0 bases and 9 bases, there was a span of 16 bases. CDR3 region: CASSLVGTPSVEQFF. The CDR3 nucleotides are TGTGCCAGCAGCTTGGTGGGGACACCAAGTGTTGAGCAGTTCTTC.